The 12 T cell receptor beta chains below all came from one sample that was sequenced in a study of T cell responses to AZD1222 COVID-19 vaccine. Sequencing was performed with immunoSEQ multiplex PCR; in TCRdb, only in-frame clones are kept and a portion is missing. The sample yields some 130,000 clones, roughly 90% seen once. The sequences come from peripheral blood, collected on day 0 of AZD1222 vaccination. Receptor source: an adult in good health.

This clone has a single count. CDR3 in DNA: TGTGCCAGCTCCCCCAGGGTCTCGGAGACCCAGTACTTC. This sequence encodes CASSPRVSETQYF. The V and J genes are TRBV18 and TRBJ2-5; D is perhaps TRBD1 (5 bases). Germline V gene sequence: CDR1 KGHSH, CDR2 LQKENI. Trimming left V 6 bases short and J 5 bases short, with 13 bases between. The CDR3 covers 13 residues.

The chain joins TRBV30 to TRBJ2-7; no clear D. The V end was cut by 2 bases, the J end by 4 bases, with 12 bases between. Germline assignment: CDR1 GTSNPN and CDR2 SVGIG (reference sequence). The CDR3 is 13 amino acids. The DNA for the CDR3 is TGTGCCTGGAGTTTTTGGGCAACATACGAGCAGTACTTC. This encodes CAWSFWATYEQYF.

The chain recombines TRBV27 with TRBJ2-1, with 12 nucleotides matching TRBD2. CDR3 length: 16 amino acids. With 5 bases clipped from V and 8 bases from J, the junction kept 10 bases outside the gene matches. The germline CDR1 and CDR2 sequences are MNHEY and SMNVEV (reference sequence). The CDR3 DNA reads TGTGCCAGCAGTGCTTCTAGCGGGAGGGGTTCGGATGAGCAGTTCTTC. Protein: CASSASSGRGSDEQFF.

The chain couples TRBV28 to TRBJ1-2; D possibly corresponds to TRBD1 (5 bases). Trimming left V 5 bases short and J 2 bases short, with 15 bases between. The CDR3 totals 15 residues. The germline V gene encodes CDR1 MDHEN and CDR2 SYDVKM. The chain's CDR3 is CASSPAGGRNYGYTF. In DNA form, the CDR3 reads TGTGCCAGCAGTCCGGCGGGGGGAAGAAACTATGGCTACACCTTC.

The chain recombines TRBV20-1 with TRBJ2-5; unclear D gene. Looked up from germline, CDR1 is DFQATT and CDR2 is SNEGSKA (reference sequence). This CDR3 has 13 amino acids. Trimming removed 3 bases from V and 1 base from J, with 9 bases in between. The CDR3 loop is CSASWNSQETQYF. In nucleotides, the CDR3 is TGCAGTGCTAGTTGGAACAGCCAAGAGACCCAGTACTTC.

The chain links TRBV6-5 to TRBJ2-7; TRBD2 matches at 7 bases. This CDR3 region has 14 residues. V lost 6 bases and J lost 0; bases outside the gene matches: 5. Germline CDR1 is MNHEY and CDR2 is SVGAGI. CDR3 in amino acids: CASRGGGPSYEQYF. DNA for the CDR3: TGTGCCAGCAGGGGGGGAGGGCCCTCCTACGAGCAGTACTTC.

The gene calls are TRBV4-2 and TRBJ1-6; TRBD1 is a possible D gene (6 bases). Between the trimmed V and J ends, which lost 3 bases and 0 bases, there was a span of 12 bases. From germline, CDR1 is LGHNA and CDR2 YNFKEQ. The CDR3 covers 17 residues. DNA of the CDR3: TGTGCCAGCAGCCAGGAAGGACAGAGCTCCTATAATTCACCCCTCCACTTT. This translates into CASSQEGQSSYNSPLHF.

CDR3 sequence: CASSTQNNDYTF. CDR3 DNA: TGTGCCAGCAGCACCCAGAATAACGACTACACCTTC. This chain links TRBV9 with TRBJ1-2; D unresolved. The V gene lost 4 bases and the J gene lost 10 bases, with 14 bases spanning the gap. The CDR3 is 12 amino acids. Germline CDR1 is SGDLS and CDR2 is YYNGEE.

CDR3 residues: CASSSLGANVLTF. The CDR3 region has the DNA TGTGCCAGCAGCTCCCTCGGGGCCAACGTCCTGACTTTC. The chain carries TRBV5-4 and TRBJ2-6; the D is unclear. This CDR3 comprises 13 residues. Trimming took 3 bases from V and 4 from J, leaving 5 bases between them. Germline loops: CDR1 SGHNT, CDR2 YYREEE (reference sequence).

The chain recombines TRBV11-3 with TRBJ2-1; 8 positions match TRBD2. Germline V gene sequence: CDR1 SGHNT, CDR2 YENEEA. The CDR3 spans 16 residues. With 1 base clipped from V and 5 bases from J, the junction kept 7 bases outside the gene matches. DNA for the CDR3: TGTGCCAGCAGCTTAGGACCGGGAGGGCCGAACAATGAGCAGTTCTTC. It specifies CASSLGPGGPNNEQFF.

This clone showed up just once. The chain carries TRBV24-1 and TRBJ2-2; D is unresolved. The CDR3 has 14 residues. V was pared by 3 bases and J by 6 bases, with 10 bases between. The germline gives CDR1 KGHDR, CDR2 SFDVKD. As DNA, the CDR3 is TGTGCCACCAGTGATGCCCTAGAGTCCGGGGAGCTGTTTTTT. This gives the protein CATSDALESGELFF.

The chain is built from TRBV6-5 and TRBJ2-7; D possibly corresponds to TRBD2 (5 bases). Germline V gene lookup returns CDR1 MNHEY and CDR2 SVGAGI. The length of the CDR3 is 13 residues. Trimming removed 8 bases at V and 4 bases at J, with 15 bases between. The CDR3 sequence is CASAGLADYEQYF. Here the CDR3 DNA reads TGTGCCAGCGCAGGACTTGCTGATTACGAGCAGTACTTC.